Following are 19 T cell receptor beta chains from one sample sequenced in a study of regulatory T cells in long-lasting Graves disease. Specified time point: newly diagnosed GD, antithyroid drugs for less than 3 months. The TCR library was made from RNA extracted from PBMCs. Libraries of TCR beta came from iRepertoire HTBI primers plus Arm-PCR of CDR3 regions. In TCRdb, the multiplex PCR reads were re-called with MiXCR into one record per CDR3 protein. The sample shows approximately 470,000 distinct CDR3 sequences, roughly 17% of them seen only once. These same records also appear under a second study, on T cells in Graves' hyperthyroidism and ophthalmopathy.

Material: peripheral blood mononuclear cells (PBMCs), obtained at new diagnosis, from a patient treated with antithyroid drugs. The receptors were sampled from a man in his forties with Graves disease.

This clonotype was observed many times. V is TRBV10-3 and J is TRBJ2-7; D not resolved. Trimming removed 0 bases from V and 6 bases from J, with 18 bases in between. The CDR3 covers 16 residues. Germline V gene data show CDR1 as ENHRY and CDR2 as SYGVKD. The CDR3 region is CAISESTKSPSAEQYF. The CDR3, as DNA: TGTGCCATCAGTGAGTCGACCAAATCTCCCTCTGCCGAGCAGTACTTC.

This sequence joins TRBV27 and TRBJ2-7, with TRBD1 matching 9 bases. Trimming took 3 bases from V and 4 from J; bases not matched to a gene: 7. Germline CDR1 is MNHEY and CDR2 is SMNVEV (reference sequence). This CDR3 region has 15 residues. This chain's CDR3 is CASSFLGQGKYEQYF. The CDR3 DNA sequence: TGTGCCAGCAGTTTTCTAGGACAGGGGAAGTACGAGCAGTACTTC.

This clonotype was found many times. This chain's CDR3 is CASSWGGPSSYNEQFF. CDR3 nucleotide sequence: TGTGCCAGCAGCTGGGGGGGGCCCAGCTCCTACAATGAGCAGTTCTTC. This chain joins TRBV5-6 and TRBJ2-1; TRBD2 is a possible D gene (7 bases). Germline CDR1 SGHDT, CDR2 YYEEEE. Trimming stripped 3 bases from V and 0 bases from J, with 13 bases between. CDR3 length: 16 residues.

This clonotype was detected ten times or more. This chain connects TRBV11-2 to TRBJ2-1; 11 bases align to TRBD2. V was pared by 1 base and J by 7 bases, with 9 bases of the junction left unmatched. Germline assignment: CDR1 SGHAT and CDR2 FQNNGV. The CDR3 consists of 17 residues. CDR3 in amino acids: CASSLVAGGPSANEQFF. For the CDR3, the DNA is TGTGCCAGCAGCTTAGTAGCGGGAGGGCCCTCGGCTAATGAGCAGTTCTTC.

This clonotype has at least ten counts. V gene TRBV7-9 combines with J gene TRBJ2-7; possible D gene TRBD2, 6 bases. CDR1 is SEHNR, CDR2 FQNEAQ, per germline (reference sequence). The V end lost 1 base, the J end lost 3 bases, and 13 bases lay between the germline ends. The CDR3 spans 15 residues. CDR3 in amino acids: CASSLETGRDYEQYF. The CDR3 DNA reads as TGTGCCAGCAGCTTAGAAACCGGGAGAGACTACGAGCAGTACTTC.

The table lists this clonotype with many counts. The chain carries TRBV5-6 and TRBJ2-3, with 8 bases lining up with TRBD1. The CDR3 length is 16 residues. Germline V lookup: CDR1 SGHDT, CDR2 YYEEEE. V gave up 0 bases and J gave up 4 bases; unmatched junction bases: 7. In DNA, the CDR3 is TGTGCCAGCAGCTTGGCCATTGGACAGGGATCAGATACGCAGTATTTT. This codes for CASSLAIGQGSDTQYF.

This chain uses TRBV12-3 or TRBV12-4 with TRBJ1-2, with D maybe TRBD1 (6 bases). Between the trimmed V and J ends, which lost 1 base and 6 bases, there was a span of 9 bases. This CDR3 spans 13 amino acids. CDR3 in DNA: TGTGCCAGCAGTTTAGGGCCAGGGGATGGCTACACCTTC. Translating it yields CASSLGPGDGYTF.

This clonotype occurred many times. The V call is TRBV19, the J call TRBJ2-1; no clear D gene. This CDR3 has 16 amino acids. The germline V gene has CDR1 LNHDA and CDR2 SQIVND (reference sequence). Trimming cost V 4 bases and J 0 bases, with 13 bases left between them. CDR3 region: CASSRGTVSSYNEQFF. DNA of the CDR3: TGTGCCAGTAGTAGGGGAACAGTGAGCTCCTACAATGAGCAGTTCTTC.

This clonotype was observed at least ten times. The chain recombines TRBV12-3 or TRBV12-4 with TRBJ2-2, with TRBD2 as a possible D gene (5 bases). Trimming removed 3 bases at V and 0 bases at J, with 11 bases between. CDR3 length equals 16 residues. This CDR3 is CASSFLAGANTGELFF. CDR3 sequence (DNA): TGTGCCAGCAGTTTCCTTGCGGGCGCGAACACCGGGGAGCTGTTTTTT.

This clonotype turned up a few times. V gene TRBV29-1 combines with J gene TRBJ2-5; a weak D match, TRBD2 (6 bases). Germline V CDR1 and CDR2: SQVTM, ANQGSEA. The ends were cut back, 8 bases at V and 2 bases at J, with 12 bases in the middle. The CDR3 has 12 amino acids. CDR3 region: CSSSGPQETQYF. The CDR3, as DNA: TGCAGCTCCAGCGGGCCTCAAGAGACCCAGTACTTC.

This clonotype was observed at least ten times. The chain has TRBV6-2 or TRBV6-3 and TRBJ2-7, with no clear D. V was pared by 5 bases and J by 2 bases, with 10 bases between. The CDR3 contains 13 residues. Germline V gene data show CDR1 as MNHEY and CDR2 as SVGEGT. The DNA of the CDR3 is TGTGCCAGCAGTGAATGGCTCACCTACGAGCAGTACTTC. Protein: CASSEWLTYEQYF.

V usage is TRBV28 and J usage is TRBJ1-5, with a weak D call TRBD1 (5 bases). V was pared by 2 bases and J by 8 bases, with 13 bases between. Germline lookup yields CDR1 MDHEN and CDR2 SYDVKM. The length of the CDR3 is 14 residues. CDR3 sequence reads: CASSLDRVVEPQHF. The CDR3, as DNA: TGTGCCAGCAGTTTAGACAGAGTAGTGGAGCCCCAGCATTTT.

At least ten counts were recorded for this clonotype. The chain links TRBV6-1 to TRBJ2-3; the D is unclear. The CDR3 runs 16 residues. V lost 11 bases and J 2 bases, leaving 23 bases between the germline ends. Germline CDR1 and CDR2: MNHNS and SASEGT. The CDR3 sequence is CAGCLGGRIYTDTQYF. The CDR3 DNA sequence: TGTGCCGGATGCCTCGGCGGTAGAATCTACACAGATACGCAGTATTTT.

In this sample, this clonotype turned up many times. CDR3 coding DNA: TGTGCCAGCAGGGGGGGGAACACCGGGGAGCTGTTTTTT. Protein sequence: CASRGGNTGELFF. The V call is TRBV28, the J call TRBJ2-2, with a possible D match to TRBD2 (6 bases). This CDR3 is built from 13 residues. V lost 6 bases and J 1 base, leaving 6 bases between the germline ends. CDR1 is MDHEN, CDR2 SYDVKM, per germline.

The chain uses TRBV2 and TRBJ1-2; D is ambiguous. This CDR3 has 14 residues. The V end was cut by 6 bases, the J end by 2 bases, with 13 bases between. Germline V CDR1 and CDR2: SNHLY, FYNNEI. CDR3 region: CASSPPGNNYGYTF. DNA of the CDR3: TGTGCCAGCAGCCCCCCGGGAAACAACTATGGCTACACCTTC.

The sample holds many counts of this clonotype. This chain connects TRBV20-1 to TRBJ1-2; D might be TRBD1 (6 bases). The CDR3 loop spans 12 amino acids. The V end lost 4 bases, the J end lost 8 bases, and 14 bases lay between the germline ends. CDR1 and CDR2 from the germline V gene are DFQATT and SNEGSKA (reference sequence). CDR3 region: CSATSGEGGYTF. CDR3 in DNA: TGCAGTGCTACCTCAGGGGAGGGAGGCTACACCTTC.

In its sample, this clonotype was seen a few times. The rearrangement uses TRBV12-3 or TRBV12-4 and TRBJ2-2, with 10 bases fitting TRBD1. V was clipped by 6 bases and J by 3 bases; unmatched bases: 7. The length of the CDR3 is 16 residues. CDR3 DNA sequence: TGTGCCAGCAGCTCCGCGGGGACAGGGGACACCGGGGAGCTGTTTTTT. As protein: CASSSAGTGDTGELFF.

This clonotype was observed at least ten times. This sequence joins TRBV27 and TRBJ2-5, with a tentative D call TRBD2 (6 bases). The germline V gene encodes CDR1 MNHEY and CDR2 SMNVEV (reference sequence). Trimming took off 5 bases at V and 9 bases at J, with 16 bases between the two ends. The CDR3 is made up of 13 amino acids. In DNA form, the CDR3 reads TGTGCCAGCAGTAGGGCGGGGAATCCAGCCCAGTACTTC. This codes for CASSRAGNPAQYF.

The chain couples TRBV20-1 to TRBJ1-3; 9 bases line up with TRBD1. The CDR3 contains 13 residues. CDR1 and CDR2 (germline): DFQATT, SNEGSKA (reference sequence). Germline trimming cut 5 bases from V and 4 bases from J; bases unmatched to any gene: 3. CDR3 region: CSAGTGQGNTIYF. The CDR3, as DNA: TGCAGTGCTGGGACAGGGCAGGGAAACACCATATATTTT.